This T cell receptor (beta chain) originates from a study of TIL therapy for anti-PD-1-resistant metastatic lung cancer. Looking at the study overall: Median tumor mutation burden was roughly 1.4 mutations per megabase.

The time point denotes: pre-treatment sample, taken before nivolumab and TIL therapy. Most excised metastases sampled were pleural nodules or supraclavicular lymph nodes. J gave up 0 bases and V 3 bases, and 7 bases lay outside the gene matches. The germline V gene has CDR1 KGHSH and CDR2 LQKENI. The CDR3 totals 16 residues. The immunoSEQ assay was v3. Profiling relied on immunoSEQ multiplex PCR, and the TCRdb table lists in-frame clones only, not all of them. Among some 90,000 clones listed, roughly 65% were seen once. The sequences come from tumor tissue, collected at baseline. The sequence came from a person aged 30 to 80 with non-small cell lung cancer. The V gene is TRBV18, the J gene TRBJ2-7; 8 bases line up with TRBD2. CDR3 sequence reads: CASSPGLAGRSYEQYF. CDR3 nucleotides: TGTGCCAGCTCACCCGGGTTAGCGGGACGCTCCTACGAGCAGTACTTC.